This T cell receptor (beta chain) was identified during a study of human CD8 memory T cell subsets (dated by TCRdb to 2019 to 2021). Describing the broader study: To assess clonal relationships, the TCRbeta repertoires of stem-like (TSTEM), progenitor exhausted-like (TPEX) and effector memory CD8+ T cell subsets were compared. Six donors each provided TSTEM, TPEX and effector memory subsets, and TCRbeta repertoires were obtained from all six.

Notes on this clonotype: Its binding antigen is unknown.

The paper's findings and limits, for the study overall: Only TCRbeta chains were sequenced, and repertoire comparisons were based on several donors, with testing performed by paired t-tests and Bonferroni correction. Based on Chao1 estimates, TSTEM subsets appeared to have greater repertoire diversity than TPEX subsets, which could potentially reflect a broader range of specificities. Both stem-like subsets shared clonotypes with effector memory cells, but TSTEM and TPEX repertoires overlapped minimally, suggesting distinct antigen spectra. Normalized Shannon-Wiener diversity was similarly high in the TSTEM and TPEX subsets, while the effector memory subsets were comparatively less diverse.

CDR1 and CDR2 are drawn from the germline V gene (reference sequence): SEHNR, FQNEAQ. Including the terminal cysteine and phenylalanine, the CDR3 comprises 15 residues. The DNA sequence is not available. TCRdb lists the instrument as NextSeq 550. A Human TCR Profiling Kit was used to prepare UMI-labeled 5' RACE TCRbeta libraries. The same number of PCR cycles was used to prepare all TCRbeta libraries in parallel. Under the source paper's analysis protocol: Between roughly 2,600 and 20,000 functional CDR3beta clonotypes were contained in each TCRbeta library. MIGEC 1.2.9 was used for UMI extraction and consensus assembly, with a minimum of three reads required per UMI. MiXCR 3.0.3 was used to extract the in-frame CDR3beta repertoires. After each sample was downsampled to 42,000 randomly selected UMIs, diversity metrics were computed in VDJtools 1.2.1. For the top 3,000 clones of each sample pair, the repertoire overlap metrics D, R and F2 were calculated in VDJtools. TCRdb reprocessed the sequencing reads and holds a single record per CDR3 protein sequence, with no DNA. The V and J calls were not made by the authors but by TCRdb's processing. This sample's table carries about 6,700 distinct CDR3 sequences. Roughly 21% of the sample is in the top ten clones.

CCR7+ PD-1+ TIGIT+ early differentiated memory cells with dysfunctional, exhausted-like traits were defined as progenitor exhausted-like memory CD8+ T cells (TPEX). Density gradient separation was used to isolate peripheral blood mononuclear cells from healthy donor buffy coats. Negative magnetic separation using EasySep or MojoSort CD8+ T cell isolation kits was how the study enriched total CD8+ T cells. For each subset, total RNA was extracted using an RNeasy Mini Kit from duplicate vials of under 160,000 sorted CD8+ T cells. PBMCs were used either fresh or after cryopreservation in fetal bovine serum containing approximately 11% DMSO. Fluorescence-activated cell sorting on a FACSAria III was used to sort CD8+ T cell subsets to purity.

The source is a human donor in good health. The sequenced sample was CD8+ T cells from PBMCs. Recombination joined TRBV7-9 with TRBJ2-5; with no DNA, the TCRdb D assignment of TRBD2 cannot be verified. The CDR3 here reads CASSLASGRGETQYF.